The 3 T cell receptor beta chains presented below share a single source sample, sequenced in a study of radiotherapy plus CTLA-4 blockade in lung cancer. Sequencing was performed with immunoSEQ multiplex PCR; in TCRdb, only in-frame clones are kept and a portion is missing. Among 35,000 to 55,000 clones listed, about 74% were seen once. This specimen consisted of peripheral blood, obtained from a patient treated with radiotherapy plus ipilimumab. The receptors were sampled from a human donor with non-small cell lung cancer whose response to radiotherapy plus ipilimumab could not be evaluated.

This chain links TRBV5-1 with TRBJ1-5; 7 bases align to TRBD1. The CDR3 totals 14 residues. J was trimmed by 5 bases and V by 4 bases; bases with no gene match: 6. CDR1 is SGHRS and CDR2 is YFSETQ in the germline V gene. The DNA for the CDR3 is TGCGCCAGCAGCCAGACAGGGTCGGATCAGCCCCAGCATTTT. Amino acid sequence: CASSQTGSDQPQHF.

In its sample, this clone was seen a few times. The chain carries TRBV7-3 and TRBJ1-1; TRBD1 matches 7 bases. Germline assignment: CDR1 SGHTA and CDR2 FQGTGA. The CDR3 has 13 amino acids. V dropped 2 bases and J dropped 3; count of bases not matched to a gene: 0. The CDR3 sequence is CASSLDRDTEAFF. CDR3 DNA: TGTGCCAGCAGCTTAGACAGGGACACTGAAGCTTTCTTT. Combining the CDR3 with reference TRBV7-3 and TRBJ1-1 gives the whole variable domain GAGVSQTPSNKVTEKGKYVELRCDPISGHTALYWYRQSLGQGPEFLIYFQGTGAADDSGLPNDRFFAVRPEGSVSTLKIQRTERGDSAVYLCASSLDRDTEAFFGQGTRLTVV.

The CDR3 bases are TGTGCCAGCAGTCCGGCAGGGACAGGACCTTACGAGCAGTACTTC. Translated, it gives CASSPAGTGPYEQYF. This chain uses TRBV5-4 with TRBJ2-7; TRBD1 agrees at 8 bases. This CDR3 has 15 residues. The V segment lost 5 bases and the J segment 4 bases; nucleotides outside the gene matches: 11. Germline loops: CDR1 SGHNT, CDR2 YYREEE (reference sequence).